This is a list of T cell receptor beta chains from one sample in a study of Ad26.COV2.S vaccination and SARS-CoV-2 variants. Only in-frame clones appear in the TCRdb table, and some are missing; sequencing was by immunoSEQ multiplex PCR. The table has tens of thousands of clones, approximately 86% seen once. The specimen was peripheral blood, collected after recovery from COVID-19. These receptors all come from a human donor who had recovered from COVID-19. Both conserved end residues are trimmed from each CDR3.

v_gene: TRBV6-5; CDR3aa: ASSYRGGFGNTIY
v_gene: TRBV19; CDR3aa: ASGGASNYGYT
v_gene: TRBV6-1; CDR3aa: ASSAPGQGFGSYEQY
v_gene: TRBV3-1/TRBV3-2; CDR3aa: ASRLAGGPGGELF
v_gene: TRBV7-2; CDR3aa: ASSLLGSGGHYEQY
v_gene: TRBV4-3; CDR3aa: ASSQDEGVGSYEQY
v_gene: TRBV12-3/TRBV12-4; CDR3aa: ASRRQVNTEAF
v_gene: TRBV4-2; CDR3aa: ASSQGDAGGDKETQY
v_gene: TRBV29-1; CDR3aa: SAHSDVPEAF
v_gene: TRBV6-2/TRBV6-3; CDR3aa: ASSYSMAPTGELF
v_gene: TRBV29-1; CDR3aa: SAQTGVMGEQF
v_gene: TRBV15; CDR3aa: ATSLSGEAPNEQF
v_gene: TRBV14; CDR3aa: ASSLRQGQAGGHEQY
v_gene: TRBV7-3; CDR3aa: ASSSSGGNYEQY
v_gene: TRBV6-2/TRBV6-3; CDR3aa: ASSLARTYEQY
v_gene: TRBV28; CDR3aa: ASSSSGTAVNYEQY
v_gene: TRBV4-1; CDR3aa: ASSQLNLAFQETQY
v_gene: TRBV5-6; CDR3aa: ASRPLDRQDYEQY
v_gene: TRBV7-9; CDR3aa: ASSLGVRENYGYT
v_gene: TRBV29-1; CDR3aa: SVLYPQRIYNEQF
v_gene: TRBV28; CDR3aa: ASCQAITDTQY
v_gene: TRBV7-8; CDR3aa: ASSLGSGVETQY
v_gene: TRBV5-1; CDR3aa: ASSVGTKYEQY
v_gene: TRBV28; CDR3aa: ASRSGTIPQH